This T cell receptor (beta chain) was recovered during a study of Ad26.COV2.S vaccination and SARS-CoV-2 variants. About the study: The Ad26.COV2.S arm of the COV1001 trial was where the donor was placed. Participants got Ad26.COV2.S intramuscularly, once or twice 56 days apart.

Treatment denoted: 15 to 20 received Ad26.COV2.S at low or high dose, single or two shots; several received placebo; per-sample allocation not given. Vaccine and placebo recipients were sampled on day 63 after the first injection. Whoever gave the sample was an adult aged 18-55 years in Boston. Wuhan-strain spike was delivered by a replication-incompetent Ad26 vector. The repertoire was sequenced with immunoSEQ multiplex PCR; TCRdb's copy has only in-frame clones and lacks some. The table lists roughly 300,000 clones, around 89% of them singletons, with roughly 5% in the top ten. V was clipped by 4 bases and J by 5 bases, with 19 bases between them. The length of the CDR3 is 15 residues. This clone showed up just once.

This receptor was identified in a person between 18 and 59 years old who received the Ad26.COV2.S COVID-19 vaccine or a placebo. This specimen was peripheral blood, taken in a trial of Ad26.COV2.S vaccine versus placebo. The chain has TRBV5-7 and TRBJ2-7; no clear D. TRBV5-7 is an open reading frame, and its role is uncertain. The DNA of the CDR3 is TGTGCCAGCAGCAGGACCGCTCAGCCCGACCACGAGCAGTACTTC. Protein sequence: CASSRTAQPDHEQYF.